Listed below are T cell receptor beta chains from one sample, sequenced in a study of T cell responses to AZD1222 COVID-19 vaccine. Here immunoSEQ multiplex PCR was the method, and the copy in TCRdb shows in-frame clones only, minus some. The sample lists about 180,000 clones, 85% to 95% occurring once. Source: peripheral blood, taken 28 days after the second AZD1222 dose. These receptors all stem from an adult who received the AZD1222 COVID-19 vaccine. CDR3s leave out the opening cysteine and the closing phenylalanine or tryptophan. D genes are given only for firm matches.

d_call: NA; v_call: TRBV21-1; j_call: TRBJ2-1; cdr3_aa: ASGTGAAGSYNEQF
d_call: TRBD2; v_call: TRBV19; j_call: TRBJ2-1; cdr3_aa: ASRPWGTSRYNEQF
d_call: TRBD2; v_call: TRBV4-3; j_call: TRBJ2-3; cdr3_aa: ASSQEPGRGGLFSTDTQY
d_call: TRBD1; v_call: TRBV10-3; j_call: TRBJ1-1; cdr3_aa: AIRDRAAVMAF
d_call: NA; v_call: TRBV6-2/TRBV6-3; j_call: TRBJ1-1; cdr3_aa: ASSYNTDFKGILTEAF
d_call: NA; v_call: TRBV2; j_call: TRBJ2-3; cdr3_aa: ASSEFKTGASTDTQY
d_call: TRBD1; v_call: TRBV25-1; j_call: TRBJ2-7; cdr3_aa: ASSGQGGLEQY
d_call: NA; v_call: TRBV7-2; j_call: TRBJ2-7; cdr3_aa: ASSLVDIYEQY
d_call: TRBD2; v_call: TRBV5-1; j_call: TRBJ2-3; cdr3_aa: ASSREGLNTDTQY
d_call: TRBD1; v_call: TRBV27; j_call: TRBJ1-6; cdr3_aa: ASSPGGTFRGLGNSPLH
d_call: TRBD1; v_call: TRBV11-1; j_call: TRBJ2-7; cdr3_aa: ASSGRDRVYEQY
d_call: NA; v_call: TRBV5-1; j_call: TRBJ2-3; cdr3_aa: ASSLYGDPTDTQY
d_call: NA; v_call: TRBV30; j_call: TRBJ1-4; cdr3_aa: ACALFGREKLF
d_call: NA; v_call: TRBV5-4; j_call: TRBJ1-1; cdr3_aa: ASSFPAGGTEAF
d_call: NA; v_call: TRBV7-9; j_call: TRBJ1-3; cdr3_aa: ASSLGQSRNTIY
d_call: TRBD1; v_call: TRBV4-3; j_call: TRBJ1-4; cdr3_aa: ASSQQDRFNEKLF
d_call: TRBD2; v_call: TRBV2; j_call: TRBJ2-3; cdr3_aa: ASGGLAGNTDTQY
d_call: TRBD2; v_call: TRBV30; j_call: TRBJ2-1; cdr3_aa: AWSRLAGTWEQF
d_call: NA; v_call: TRBV7-9; j_call: TRBJ1-1; cdr3_aa: ASSLGAGNLMNTEAF
d_call: NA; v_call: TRBV5-4; j_call: TRBJ1-1; cdr3_aa: ASSWGTEAF
d_call: NA; v_call: TRBV9; j_call: TRBJ2-5; cdr3_aa: ASSVAMNRQETQY
d_call: NA; v_call: TRBV7-2; j_call: TRBJ1-1; cdr3_aa: ASSLGVSGGVGTEAF
d_call: NA; v_call: TRBV5-4; j_call: TRBJ1-1; cdr3_aa: ASSAGQMNTEAF
d_call: NA; v_call: TRBV6-5; j_call: TRBJ1-1; cdr3_aa: ASSYGGRQAF
d_call: NA; v_call: TRBV19; j_call: TRBJ1-1; cdr3_aa: ASINTAHEAF
d_call: TRBD1; v_call: TRBV27; j_call: TRBJ1-6; cdr3_aa: ASSPQYRGMNSPLH
d_call: NA; v_call: TRBV4-1; j_call: TRBJ2-1; cdr3_aa: ASSQVLANNEQF
d_call: NA; v_call: TRBV21-1; j_call: TRBJ1-1; cdr3_aa: ASSLEGLPEAF
d_call: NA; v_call: TRBV21-1; j_call: TRBJ1-6; cdr3_aa: ASSKAGYRKNSPLH
d_call: NA; v_call: TRBV28; j_call: TRBJ1-1; cdr3_aa: ASSSGLNTEAF
d_call: NA; v_call: TRBV5-1; j_call: TRBJ1-3; cdr3_aa: ASQSDMSLGNTIY
d_call: NA; v_call: TRBV12-5; j_call: TRBJ2-3; cdr3_aa: ASGLEFSGGTDTQY
d_call: NA; v_call: TRBV6-5; j_call: TRBJ1-6; cdr3_aa: ASTGAYNSPLH
d_call: TRBD1; v_call: TRBV27; j_call: TRBJ2-7; cdr3_aa: ASSSPPGQGAHEQY
d_call: NA; v_call: TRBV30; j_call: TRBJ1-3; cdr3_aa: AWSVRGHLGNTIY
d_call: NA; v_call: TRBV7-8; j_call: TRBJ1-2; cdr3_aa: ASSLVSDGYT
d_call: NA; v_call: TRBV11-3; j_call: TRBJ2-6; cdr3_aa: ASSEAGLGANVLT
d_call: NA; v_call: TRBV28; j_call: TRBJ1-1; cdr3_aa: ASKTAHRREAF
d_call: TRBD2; v_call: TRBV19; j_call: TRBJ2-2; cdr3_aa: ASRGRGGQGNGELF
d_call: TRBD2; v_call: TRBV11-2; j_call: TRBJ2-3; cdr3_aa: ASSSGLAGGQGTQY
d_call: TRBD2; v_call: TRBV9; j_call: TRBJ2-1; cdr3_aa: ASSAGLAGGNEQF
d_call: NA; v_call: TRBV24-1; j_call: TRBJ1-2; cdr3_aa: ATTRRSGGGDFVPNYGYT
d_call: NA; v_call: TRBV5-1; j_call: TRBJ1-2; cdr3_aa: ASSWYTGRSGGYT
d_call: NA; v_call: TRBV9; j_call: TRBJ2-5; cdr3_aa: ASTRGSLGGAQETQY
d_call: TRBD2; v_call: TRBV12-3/TRBV12-4; j_call: TRBJ2-7; cdr3_aa: ASRAGGTYEQY
d_call: TRBD1; v_call: TRBV7-3; j_call: TRBJ2-2; cdr3_aa: ASSYFGPTGANTGELF
d_call: NA; v_call: TRBV7-2; j_call: TRBJ1-1; cdr3_aa: ASSLYSGTDTEAF
d_call: NA; v_call: TRBV4-1; j_call: TRBJ1-5; cdr3_aa: ASSQVWSVNQPQH
d_call: TRBD1; v_call: TRBV5-5; j_call: TRBJ1-6; cdr3_aa: ASSFGQGLGSPLH
d_call: NA; v_call: TRBV18; j_call: TRBJ1-2; cdr3_aa: ASSPVETLGWGYT
d_call: TRBD1; v_call: TRBV9; j_call: TRBJ1-2; cdr3_aa: ASSAAGGAGYT